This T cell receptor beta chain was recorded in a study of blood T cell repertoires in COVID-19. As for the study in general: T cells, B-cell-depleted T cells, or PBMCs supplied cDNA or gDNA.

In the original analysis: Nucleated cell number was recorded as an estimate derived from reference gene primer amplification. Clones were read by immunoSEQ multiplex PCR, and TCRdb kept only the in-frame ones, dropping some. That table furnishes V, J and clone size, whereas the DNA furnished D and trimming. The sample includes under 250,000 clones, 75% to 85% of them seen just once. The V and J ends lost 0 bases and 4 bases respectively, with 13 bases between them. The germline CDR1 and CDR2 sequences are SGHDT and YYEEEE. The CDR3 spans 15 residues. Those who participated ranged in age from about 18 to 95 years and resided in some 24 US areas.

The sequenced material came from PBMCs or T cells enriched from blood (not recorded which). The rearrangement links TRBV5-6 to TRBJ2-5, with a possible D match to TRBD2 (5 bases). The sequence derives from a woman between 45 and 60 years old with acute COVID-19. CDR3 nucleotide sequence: TGTGCCAGCAGCTTGGCCAAGACCGCGGGAGAGACCCAGTACTTC. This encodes CASSLAKTAGETQYF.